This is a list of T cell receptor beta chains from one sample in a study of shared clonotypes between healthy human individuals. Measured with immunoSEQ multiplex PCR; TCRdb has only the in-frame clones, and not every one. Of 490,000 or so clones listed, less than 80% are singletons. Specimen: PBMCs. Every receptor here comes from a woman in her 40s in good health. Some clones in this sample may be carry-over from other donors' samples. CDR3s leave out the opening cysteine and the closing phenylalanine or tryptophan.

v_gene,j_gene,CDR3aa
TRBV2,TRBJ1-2,ASSDRDRGLGYT
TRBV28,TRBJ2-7,ASSPWQGYEQY
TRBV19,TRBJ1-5,ASRMFGTTNNQPQH
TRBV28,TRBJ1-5,ASSSPTGTNQPQH
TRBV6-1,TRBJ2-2,ASSATSGNTGELF
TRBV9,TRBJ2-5,ASSPGGQETQY
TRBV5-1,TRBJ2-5,ASSQGLAGSAVETQY
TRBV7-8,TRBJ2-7,ASSAGTGGWEQY
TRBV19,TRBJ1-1,ASSISRWDTEAF
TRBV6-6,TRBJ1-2,ASSYVASWGYGYT
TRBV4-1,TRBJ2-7,ASSQDLRGGRHEQY
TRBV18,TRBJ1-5,ASSPTDLYSNQPQH
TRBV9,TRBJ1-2,ASSVGLAGTVYGYT
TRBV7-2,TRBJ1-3,ASSLVGAGGNTIY
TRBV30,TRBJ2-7,AWSVQRGRYEQY
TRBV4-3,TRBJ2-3,ASSQDSHSTDTQY
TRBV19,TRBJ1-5,ASKTGQGVVQPQH
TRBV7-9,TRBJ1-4,ASSLGGANEKLF
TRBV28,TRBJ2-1,ASSLMPSEYNEQF
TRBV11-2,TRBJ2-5,ASSLTGNQETQY
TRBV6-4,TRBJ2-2,ASSPDSHGELF
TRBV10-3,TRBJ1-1,AISDSSLDTEAF
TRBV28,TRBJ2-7,ASSGRDRGSYEQY
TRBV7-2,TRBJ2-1,ASSPGLGYNEQF
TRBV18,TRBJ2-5,ASSPLPGTGGQETQY
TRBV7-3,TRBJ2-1,ASSPGNEQF
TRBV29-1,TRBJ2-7,SAAGQGALYEQY
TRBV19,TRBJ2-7,ASSINGAYEQY